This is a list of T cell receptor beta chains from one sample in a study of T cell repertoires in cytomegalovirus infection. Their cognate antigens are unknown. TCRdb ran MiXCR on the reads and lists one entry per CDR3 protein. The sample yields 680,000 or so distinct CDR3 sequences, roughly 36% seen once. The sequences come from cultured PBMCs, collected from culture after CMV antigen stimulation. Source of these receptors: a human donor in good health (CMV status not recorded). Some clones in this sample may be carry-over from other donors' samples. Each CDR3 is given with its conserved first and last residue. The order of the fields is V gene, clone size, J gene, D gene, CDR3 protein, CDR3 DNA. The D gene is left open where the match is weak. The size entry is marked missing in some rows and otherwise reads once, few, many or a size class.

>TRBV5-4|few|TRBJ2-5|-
CASSLSAGLEETQYF
TGTGCCAGCAGCTTGTCCGCGGGACTGGAAGAGACCCAGTACTTC
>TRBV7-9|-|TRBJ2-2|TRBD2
CASSYAGVELFF
TGTGCCAGCAGCTACGCGGGAGTGGAGCTGTTTTTT
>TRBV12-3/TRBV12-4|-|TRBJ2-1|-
CASSRPGSNEQFF
TGTGCCAGCTCTCGGCCCGGGAGCAATGAGCAGTTCTTC
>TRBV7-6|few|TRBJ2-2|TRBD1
CASSPDRGRAGELFF
TGTGCCAGCAGCCCGGACAGGGGGCGCGCCGGGGAGCTGTTTTTT
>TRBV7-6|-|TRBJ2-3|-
CAQGPSTDTQYF
TGTGCACAGGGCCCTAGCACAGATACGCAGTATTTT
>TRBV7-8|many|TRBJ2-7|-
CASSNPVVAARNYEQYF
TGTGCCAGCAGCAACCCCGTGGTGGCAGCGAGAAACTACGAGCAGTACTTC
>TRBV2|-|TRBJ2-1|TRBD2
CAISEWTSRSEQFF
TGTGCCATCAGTGAGTGGACTAGCCGGAGTGAGCAGTTCTTC
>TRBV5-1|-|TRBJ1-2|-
CASSYGLQGKIRDGYTF
TGCGCCAGCAGCTATGGACTGCAGGGGAAGATTAGAGATGGCTACACCTTC
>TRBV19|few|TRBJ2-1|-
CASSMQGIGDEQFF
TGTGCCAGTAGTATGCAGGGGATCGGAGATGAGCAGTTCTTC
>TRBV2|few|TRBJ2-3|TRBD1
CASSEIGTGGTDTQYF
TGTGCCAGCAGTGAAATCGGGACAGGGGGCACAGATACGCAGTATTTT
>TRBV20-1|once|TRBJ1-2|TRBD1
CSAVDREKNGYTF
TGCAGTGCTGTGGACAGGGAGAAGAATGGCTACACCTTC
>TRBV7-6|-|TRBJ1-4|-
CASSLDQSWEKLFF
TGTGCCAGCAGCTTGGATCAGTCCTGGGAAAAACTGTTTTTT
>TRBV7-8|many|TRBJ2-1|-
CASFNMGDEQFF
TGTGCCAGTTTTAATATGGGTGATGAGCAGTTCTTC
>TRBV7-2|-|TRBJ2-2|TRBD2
CASSSNRLAGHLGELFF
TGTGCCAGCAGCTCAAATCGACTAGCGGGGCATCTAGGGGAGCTGTTTTTT
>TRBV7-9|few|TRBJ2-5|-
CASSDQRRETQYF
TGTGCCAGCAGCGATCAAAGGAGGGAGACCCAGTACTTC
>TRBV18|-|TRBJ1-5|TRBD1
CASSPDRVGNSNQPQHF
TGTGCCAGCTCACCTGACAGGGTGGGAAATAGCAATCAGCCCCAGCATTTT
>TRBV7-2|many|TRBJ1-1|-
CASGRYRDSTEAFF
TGTGCCAGCGGACGATACAGGGATTCGACTGAAGCTTTCTTT
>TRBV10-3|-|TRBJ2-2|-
CAISGTIDTGELFF
TGTGCCATCAGCGGGACCATCGACACCGGGGAGCTGTTTTTT